Listed here are 19 T cell receptor beta chains from one sample, sequenced in a study of blood T cell repertoires in COVID-19. Using immunoSEQ multiplex PCR, the repertoire was profiled, and TCRdb retains in-frame clones only, with some absent. Of about 190,000 clones listed, roughly 86% are singletons. The specimen was PBMCs or T cells enriched from blood (not recorded which). The receptors were gathered from a woman between 40 and 55 years old in a cohort exposed to, infected with or recovered from COVID-19 (not recorded which).

The chain carries TRBV3-1 (or the pseudogene TRBV3-2) and TRBJ1-1, with D possibly TRBD1 on 5 matching bases. Trimming removed 5 bases from V and 5 bases from J, with 12 bases in between. This CDR3 region has 13 residues. Germline-derived CDR1 and CDR2 are LGHDT and YNNKEL (reference sequence). The CDR3 DNA is TGTGCCAGCAGCGTCCGGGGGGGAACTGAAGCTTTCTTT. It codes for CASSVRGGTEAFF.

This chain links TRBV29-1 with TRBJ1-2, with 7 bases matching TRBD1. The germline V gene has CDR1 SQVTM and CDR2 ANQGSEA. CDR3 length equals 14 residues. V lost 3 bases, J lost 8 bases, and 12 bases stayed unmatched. The CDR3: CSVELGTAKAGYTF. CDR3 coding DNA: TGCAGCGTTGAGTTAGGGACAGCCAAGGCGGGCTACACCTTC.

J is TRBJ2-7 and V is TRBV13; no reliable D call. V was clipped by 3 bases and J by 1 base, with 10 bases between them. Germline values: CDR1 PRHDT, CDR2 FYEKMQ (reference sequence). There are 14 residues in the CDR3. CDR3 amino acids: CASSLATPSYEQYF. The CDR3 DNA sequence: TGTGCCAGCAGCTTGGCAACGCCTTCCTACGAGCAGTACTTC.

The genes are TRBV24-1 and TRBJ1-1, with 7 positions matching TRBD1. With V trimmed by 7 bases and J by 1 base, 8 bases remained unmatched. Germline values: CDR1 KGHDR, CDR2 SFDVKD. The CDR3 is 15 residues long. The CDR3 sequence: CATRAPGQRNTEAFF. The CDR3 DNA is TGTGCCACCAGAGCTCCGGGACAGAGGAACACTGAAGCTTTCTTT.

This chain links TRBV4-1 with TRBJ2-7; 9 nucleotides agree with TRBD2. The CDR3 totals 15 residues. CDR1 is MGHRA, CDR2 YSYEKL, per germline. Unmatched junction bases numbered 6, after V lost 1 base and J lost 5 bases. The CDR3 nucleotides are TGCGCCAGCAGCCAAGTGGGGACTAGCATAAACGAGCAGTACTTC. This gives the protein CASSQVGTSINEQYF.

The table lists this clone with many counts. The chain combines TRBV6-2 or TRBV6-3 with TRBJ2-7; TRBD2 might be the D (5 bases). The CDR3 consists of 12 residues. V was shortened by 6 bases and J by 3 bases, with 9 bases between the two germline ends. Germline CDR1 MNHEY, CDR2 SVGEGT. CDR3 residues: CASSLTSYEQYF. The CDR3 bases are TGTGCCAGCAGCCTTACTAGCTACGAGCAGTACTTC.

V and J are TRBV5-4 and TRBJ2-7; D is unclear. The CDR3 extends over 10 amino acids. From germline, CDR1 is SGHNT and CDR2 YYREEE (reference sequence). V lost 7 bases, J lost 6 bases, and 8 bases lay in between. CDR3 DNA sequence: TGTGCCAGCGGTGGCCCCGAGCAGTACTTC. Amino acid sequence: CASGGPEQYF. The full variable domain, in which reference TRBV5-4 and TRBJ2-7 provide the parts outside the CDR3, is ETGVTQSPTHLIKTRGQQVTLRCSSQSGHNTVSWYQQALGQGPQFIFQYYREEENGRGNFPPRFSGLQFPNYSSELNVNALELDDSALYLCASGGPEQYFGPGTRLTVT.

The CDR3 sequence: CASSFKLAGGPNEQFF. CDR3 DNA sequence: TGTGCCAGCAGTTTCAAACTAGCGGGAGGGCCCAATGAGCAGTTCTTC. The rearrangement links TRBV27 to TRBJ2-1, with TRBD2 identical over 13 bases. Germline-derived CDR1 and CDR2 are MNHEY and SMNVEV (reference sequence). The CDR3 contains 16 residues. J gave up 6 bases and V 3 bases, and 5 bases lay outside the gene matches.

The CDR3 DNA reads TGCGCCAGCAGCTCCGACCATGACAGGGTCTCCTACGAGCAGTACTTC. This sequence encodes CASSSDHDRVSYEQYF. V gene TRBV5-1 combines with J gene TRBJ2-7, with TRBD1 identical over 7 bases. The CDR3 contains 16 residues. Losses at the gene ends were 3 bases for V and 0 bases for J; bases not matched to a gene: 9. Germline assignment: CDR1 SGHRS and CDR2 YFSETQ.

This chain links TRBV7-2 with TRBJ2-3; D is possibly TRBD1 (6 bases). The germline V gene has CDR1 SGHTA and CDR2 FQGNSA. The V and J ends lost 0 bases and 8 bases respectively, with 12 bases between them. The CDR3 runs 14 residues. CDR3 sequence reads: CASSLAGAQGTQYF. Written as DNA, the CDR3 is TGTGCCAGCAGCTTAGCGGGGGCCCAGGGTACGCAGTATTTT.

The gene calls are TRBV5-1 and TRBJ2-7; possibly TRBD2 for D (6 bases). Germline V gene lookup returns CDR1 SGHRS and CDR2 YFSETQ. The CDR3 length is 14 residues. Trimming shortened V by 3 bases and J by 3 bases, and 13 bases separated the two germline ends. The CDR3 DNA reads TGCGCCAGCAGCTCGGGGGACGGCCACTACGAGCAGTACTTC. This sequence encodes CASSSGDGHYEQYF.

The V call is TRBV6-5, the J call TRBJ2-1, with 7 bases aligning to TRBD1. This CDR3 contains 15 residues. V shed 5 bases and J 2 bases; nucleotides not matched to a gene: 6. Germline assignment: CDR1 MNHEY and CDR2 SVGAGI. The CDR3 DNA reads as TGTGCCAGCAGTCCTCGACAGGGCCCCTACAATGAGCAGTTCTTC. It specifies CASSPRQGPYNEQFF.

This chain links TRBV24-1 with TRBJ2-4, with 7 bases that match TRBD2. Trimming at V came to 3 bases and at J to 2 bases, leaving 9 bases not matched to a gene. This CDR3 has 17 amino acids. Germline CDR1 KGHDR, CDR2 SFDVKD. CDR3 bases: TGTGCCACCAGTGATCCTAGGGAGGGAGGGTCCAAAAACATTCAGTACTTC. As protein: CATSDPREGGSKNIQYF.

V and J are TRBV9 and TRBJ2-3; TRBD2 matches 7 bases. The junction had 10 bases not matched to a gene; V was cut back by 3 bases and J by 0 bases. There are 17 residues in the CDR3. Looked up from germline, CDR1 is SGDLS and CDR2 is YYNGEE. Written as DNA, the CDR3 is TGTGCCAGCAGCGCGGGACTACCTCCACGAAGCACAGATACGCAGTATTTT. Protein: CASSAGLPPRSTDTQYF.

The V gene is TRBV3-1 (or the pseudogene TRBV3-2), the J gene TRBJ2-5; D remains unclear. Germline V gives CDR1 LGHDT, CDR2 YNNKEL (reference sequence). V was pared by 0 bases and J by 4 bases, with 9 bases between. This CDR3 has 14 amino acids. CDR3 nucleotide sequence: TGTGCCAGCAGCCAAGAGGCGGTGGGAGAGACCCAGTACTTC. Protein: CASSQEAVGETQYF.

The CDR3 DNA reads as TGTGCCAGCAAAGGTGCTCAGGGAAATCAGCCCCAGCATTTT. This codes for CASKGAQGNQPQHF. J is TRBJ1-5 and V is TRBV6-5; TRBD1 might be the D (5 bases). CDR3 length: 14 residues. Germline V lookup: CDR1 MNHEY, CDR2 SVGAGI. V was cut by 7 bases and J by 4 bases, with 14 bases left in between.

The chain's CDR3 is CASSLEPTGTSVFNEQFF. The CDR3 nucleotides read TGTGCCAGCAGCTTAGAACCAACCGGGACTAGCGTTTTCAATGAGCAGTTCTTC. The V gene is TRBV7-8, the J gene TRBJ2-1; 10 nucleotides line up with TRBD2. Germline-derived CDR1 and CDR2 are SGHVS and FQNEAQ. The CDR3 length is 18 residues. The trim removed 1 base at V and 6 bases at J, leaving 12 bases unmatched.

The rearrangement links TRBV7-2 to TRBJ1-1; D unresolved. The germline CDR1 and CDR2 sequences are SGHTA and FQGNSA. The CDR3 covers 16 residues. Trimming cost V 5 bases and J 0 bases, with 16 bases left between them. CDR3 residues: CASSIRGWVLNTEAFF. The CDR3 DNA reads as TGTGCCAGCAGCATTCGAGGATGGGTCTTGAACACTGAAGCTTTCTTT.

This clone has only one observation. The chain combines TRBV4-1 with TRBJ2-1; 8 bases are shared with TRBD2. The CDR3 has 16 amino acids. With 1 base clipped from V and 7 bases from J, the junction kept 9 bases outside the gene matches. The V gene's germline CDR1 is MGHRA and CDR2 YSYEKL. DNA for the CDR3: TGCGCCAGCAGCCAAGTTACAGCGGGGGATGGTAATGAGCAGTTCTTC. This sequence encodes CASSQVTAGDGNEQFF.